The 9 T cell receptor beta chains below all came from one sample that was sequenced in a study of long-term antiretroviral therapy in people with HIV. Investigators performed immunoSEQ version v3.0 at survey level. Clones were read by immunoSEQ multiplex PCR, and TCRdb kept only the in-frame ones, dropping some. Of tens of thousands of clones listed, about four fifths are singletons. The sample here was unsorted PBMCs, taken 0.7 years before starting antiretroviral therapy. These receptors originate from a man aged 25 to 45 with HIV.

The rearrangement uses TRBV30 and TRBJ2-7; 10 bases align to TRBD2. CDR1 GTSNPN and CDR2 SVGIG come from the germline V gene (reference sequence). The CDR3 has 11 amino acids. Trimming cost V 5 bases and J 7 bases; bases outside gene matches: 2. The CDR3 DNA reads as TGTGCCTGGGGGGGACTAGCGGAGCAGTACTTC. This translates into CAWGGLAEQYF. Full variable domain (outside the CDR3, taken from reference TRBV30 and TRBJ2-7): SQTIHQWPATLVQPVGSPLSLECTVEGTSNPNLYWYRQAAGRGLQLLFYSVGIGQISSEVPQNLSASRPQDRQFILSSKKLLLSDSGFYLCAWGGLAEQYFGPGTRLTVT.

The chain recombines TRBV5-1 with TRBJ1-3; perhaps TRBD1 as D (6 bases). Germline loops: CDR1 SGHRS, CDR2 YFSETQ. The CDR3 contains 18 residues. Trimming took off 3 bases at V and 1 base at J, with 20 bases between the two ends. The CDR3 DNA follows: TGCGCCAGCAGCTCTACGACCGCGGGGGGGGCGTCTGGAAACACCATATATTTT. Amino acids: CASSSTTAGGASGNTIYF.

V usage is TRBV7-2 and J usage is TRBJ2-7; 15 nucleotides align to TRBD2. Germline CDR1 SGHTA, CDR2 FQGNSA. This CDR3 is built from 15 residues. The trim removed 5 bases at V and 7 bases at J, leaving 6 bases unmatched. Here the CDR3 reads CASSRGLAGGWEQYF. DNA for the CDR3: TGTGCCAGCAGCAGGGGACTAGCGGGAGGCTGGGAGCAGTACTTC.

This clone is a singleton in its sample. V is TRBV10-2 and J is TRBJ2-1, with 11 positions matching TRBD2. Germline V gives CDR1 WSHSY, CDR2 SAAADI. The V and J ends lost 2 bases and 16 bases, in that order; junction bases with no gene match: 10. CDR3 length equals 14 residues. CDR3: CASSEPTSSGRHFF. CDR3 in DNA: TGCGCCAGCAGTGAGCCTACTTCTAGCGGGAGGCATTTCTTC.

This clone was observed a single time. V is TRBV28 and J is TRBJ1-5; D may be TRBD1 (5 bases). Germline V gene lookup returns CDR1 MDHEN and CDR2 SYDVKM. With 2 bases removed from V and 0 bases from J, the gap between germline ends came to 8 bases. The CDR3 consists of 15 residues. CDR3 bases: TGTGCCAGCAGTTTACTTCAGGGTAGCAATCAGCCCCAGCATTTT. It encodes CASSLLQGSNQPQHF.

V usage is TRBV7-8 and J usage is TRBJ2-2; 8 bases agree with TRBD1. V was clipped by 2 bases and J by 7 bases; unmatched bases: 6. The CDR3 is 15 amino acids. CDR1 is SGHVS, CDR2 FQNEAQ, per germline. This CDR3 reads CASSLWQGAVGELFF. The CDR3 nucleotides are TGTGCCAGCAGCTTATGGCAGGGGGCGGTCGGGGAGCTGTTTTTT.

V and J are TRBV6-6 and TRBJ2-7, with 9 bases lining up with TRBD2. Trimming removed 6 bases from V and 6 bases from J; junction bases left unmatched: 12. This CDR3 contains 15 residues. Germline CDR1 is MNHNY and CDR2 is SVGAGI (reference sequence). CDR3 sequence (DNA): TGTGCCAGCAGAACTAGCGGGCGAACCATAGGCGAGCAGTACTTC. It codes for CASRTSGRTIGEQYF.

The genes are TRBV7-2 and TRBJ1-3; 7 bases align to TRBD1. Trimming removed 1 base from V and 3 bases from J; junction bases left unmatched: 3. This CDR3 has 15 residues. The germline gives CDR1 SGHTA, CDR2 FQGNSA. The CDR3 nucleotides read TGTGCCAGCAGCTTAGACAGGGGCCATGGAAACACCATATATTTT. Amino acid sequence: CASSLDRGHGNTIYF.

The genes are TRBV6-6 and TRBJ2-2; D may be TRBD1 (5 bases). The length of the CDR3 is 15 residues. Germline V gene data show CDR1 as MNHNY and CDR2 as SVGAGI (reference sequence). Trimming pared 6 bases from V and 0 bases from J, leaving 11 bases between. In DNA form, the CDR3 reads TGTGCCAGCAGGAGGTCAGGGACGAACACCGGGGAGCTGTTTTTT. Protein: CASRRSGTNTGELFF.